This TCR beta chain stems from a study of cytomegalovirus exposure and HLA in healthy donors. On the study more broadly: Ancestry clustering placed around four fifths of more than 350 genotyped donors in the Caucasian-associated cluster. Study-wide results and limits: Altogether, 164 TCR beta chains were recorded as cytomegalovirus-associated. Later work found most CMV-associated TCR beta chains apparently HLA-restricted. An assumption of roughly uniform sequencing depth across donors underlay the presence/absence analyses.

Comment on this clone: The antigen is undetermined.

V was cut by 3 bases and J by 10 bases, with 15 bases left in between. Germline assignment: CDR1 MNHEY and CDR2 SMNVEV (reference sequence). The CDR3 covers 13 residues. The PCR made use of 60 Vbeta and 13 Jbeta primers. The method was immunoSEQ multiplex PCR; TCRdb's version includes in-frame clones alone and lacks a portion of them. The sample lists more than 120,000 clones; 82% were seen once. The origin of this receptor is a male donor in good health and CMV-seronegative. The chain recombines TRBV27 with TRBJ1-1; D is undetermined. The sequenced sample was PBMCs. This CDR3 reads CASSFSSEGTAFF. CDR3 nucleotide sequence: TGTGCCAGCAGTTTCTCCTCTGAGGGAACAGCTTTCTTT.